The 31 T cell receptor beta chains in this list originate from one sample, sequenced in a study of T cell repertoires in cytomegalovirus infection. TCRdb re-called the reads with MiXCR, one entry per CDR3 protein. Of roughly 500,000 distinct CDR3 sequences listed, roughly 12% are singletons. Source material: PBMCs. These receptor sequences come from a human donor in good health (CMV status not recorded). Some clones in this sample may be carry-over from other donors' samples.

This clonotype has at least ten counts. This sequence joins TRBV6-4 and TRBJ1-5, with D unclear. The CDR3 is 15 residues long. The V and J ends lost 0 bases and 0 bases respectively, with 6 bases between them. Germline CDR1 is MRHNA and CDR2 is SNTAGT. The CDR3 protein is CASSDSKVSNQPQHF. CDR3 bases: TGTGCCAGCAGTGACTCAAAGGTTAGCAATCAGCCCCAGCATTTT.

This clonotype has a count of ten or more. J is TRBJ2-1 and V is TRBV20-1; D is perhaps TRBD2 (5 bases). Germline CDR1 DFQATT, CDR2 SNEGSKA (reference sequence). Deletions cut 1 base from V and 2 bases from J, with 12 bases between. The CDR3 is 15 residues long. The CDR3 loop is CSARVPSLTYNEQFF. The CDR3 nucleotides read TGCAGTGCTAGAGTCCCTAGCTTGACCTACAATGAGCAGTTCTTC.

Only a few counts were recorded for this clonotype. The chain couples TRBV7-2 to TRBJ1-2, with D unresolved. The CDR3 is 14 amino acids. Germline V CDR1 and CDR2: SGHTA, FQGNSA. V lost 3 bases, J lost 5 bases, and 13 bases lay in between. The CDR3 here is CASSFEGGFYGYTF. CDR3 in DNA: TGTGCCAGCAGCTTTGAAGGCGGGTTTTATGGCTACACCTTC.

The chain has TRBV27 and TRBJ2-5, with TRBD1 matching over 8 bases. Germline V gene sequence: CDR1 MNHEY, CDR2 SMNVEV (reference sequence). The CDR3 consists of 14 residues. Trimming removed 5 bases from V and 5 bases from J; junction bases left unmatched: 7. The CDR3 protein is CASSGRTGPETQYF. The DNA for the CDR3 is TGTGCCAGCAGTGGCCGGACAGGGCCGGAGACCCAGTACTTC.

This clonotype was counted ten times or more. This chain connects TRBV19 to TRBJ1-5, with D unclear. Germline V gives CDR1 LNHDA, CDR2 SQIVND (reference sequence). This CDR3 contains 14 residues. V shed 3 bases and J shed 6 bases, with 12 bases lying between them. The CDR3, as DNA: TGTGCCAGTAGTATTGCGGGCCGGGGTCAGCCCCAGCATTTT. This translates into CASSIAGRGQPQHF. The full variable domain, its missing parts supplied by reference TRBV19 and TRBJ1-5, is DGGITQSPKYLFRKEGQNVTLSCEQNLNHDAMYWYRQDPGQGLRLIYYSQIVNDFQKGDIAEGYSVSREKKESFPLTVTSAQKNPTAFYLCASSIAGRGQPQHFGDGTRLSIL.

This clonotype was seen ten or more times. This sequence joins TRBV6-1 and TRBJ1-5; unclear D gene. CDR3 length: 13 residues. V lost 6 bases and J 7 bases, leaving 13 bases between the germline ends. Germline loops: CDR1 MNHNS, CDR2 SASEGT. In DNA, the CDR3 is TGTGCCAGCAGGAGGAACATAGACCAGCCCCAGCATTTT. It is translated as CASRRNIDQPQHF.

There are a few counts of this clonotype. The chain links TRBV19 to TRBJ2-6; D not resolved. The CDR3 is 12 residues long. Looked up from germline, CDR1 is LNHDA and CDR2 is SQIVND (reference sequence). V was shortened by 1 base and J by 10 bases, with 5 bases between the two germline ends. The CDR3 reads CASSIGVNVLTF. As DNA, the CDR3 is TGTGCCAGTAGTATAGGAGTTAACGTCCTGACTTTC.

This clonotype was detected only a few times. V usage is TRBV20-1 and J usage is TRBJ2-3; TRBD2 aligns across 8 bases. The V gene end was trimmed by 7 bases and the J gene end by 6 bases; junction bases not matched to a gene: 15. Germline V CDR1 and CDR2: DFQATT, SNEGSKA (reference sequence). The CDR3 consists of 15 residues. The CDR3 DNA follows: TGCAGTGGGAAAGTGACTCCGGGGGGGCCGGATACGCAGTATTTT. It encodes CSGKVTPGGPDTQYF.

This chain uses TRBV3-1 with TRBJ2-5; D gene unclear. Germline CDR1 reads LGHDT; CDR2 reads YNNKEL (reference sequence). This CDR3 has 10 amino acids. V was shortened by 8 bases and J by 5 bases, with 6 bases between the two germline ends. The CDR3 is CASAKETQYF. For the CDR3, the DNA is TGTGCCAGCGCCAAGGAGACCCAGTACTTC.

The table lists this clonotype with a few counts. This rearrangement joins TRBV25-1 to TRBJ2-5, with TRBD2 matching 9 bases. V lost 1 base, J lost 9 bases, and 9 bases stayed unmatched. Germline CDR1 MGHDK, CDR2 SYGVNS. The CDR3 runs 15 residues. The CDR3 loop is CASSESSGRPLAQYF. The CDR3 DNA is TGTGCCAGCAGTGAATCCAGCGGGAGGCCCCTCGCCCAGTACTTC.

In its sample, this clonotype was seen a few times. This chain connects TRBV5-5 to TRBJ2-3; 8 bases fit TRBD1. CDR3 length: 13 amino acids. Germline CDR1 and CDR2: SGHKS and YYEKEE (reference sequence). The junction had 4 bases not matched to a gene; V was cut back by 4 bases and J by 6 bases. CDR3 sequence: CASSTDRVDTQYF. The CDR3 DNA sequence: TGTGCCAGCAGCACGGACAGGGTGGATACGCAGTATTTT.

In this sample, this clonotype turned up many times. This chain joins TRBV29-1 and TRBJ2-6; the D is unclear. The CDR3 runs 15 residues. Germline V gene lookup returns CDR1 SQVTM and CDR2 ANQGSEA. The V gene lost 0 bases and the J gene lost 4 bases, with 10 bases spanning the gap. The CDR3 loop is CSVEESGPGANVLTF. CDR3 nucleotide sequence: TGCAGCGTTGAAGAATCAGGACCCGGGGCCAACGTCCTGACTTTC.

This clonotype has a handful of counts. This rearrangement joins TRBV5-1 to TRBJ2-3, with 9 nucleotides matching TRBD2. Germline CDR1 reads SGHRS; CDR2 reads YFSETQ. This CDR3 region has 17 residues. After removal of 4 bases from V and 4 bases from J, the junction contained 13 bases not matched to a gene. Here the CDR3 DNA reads TGCGCCAGCAGCCTCATTCGGGCTAGCGGGGACGCAGATACGCAGTATTTT. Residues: CASSLIRASGDADTQYF.

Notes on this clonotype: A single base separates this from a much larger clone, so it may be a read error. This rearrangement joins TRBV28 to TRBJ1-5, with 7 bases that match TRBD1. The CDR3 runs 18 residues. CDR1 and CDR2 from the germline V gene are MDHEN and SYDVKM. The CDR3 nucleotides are TGTGCCAGCAGCCCAGGGACAGACGCGAGTTATAGCAATCGGCCCCAGCATTTT. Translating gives CASSPGTDASYSNRPQHF.

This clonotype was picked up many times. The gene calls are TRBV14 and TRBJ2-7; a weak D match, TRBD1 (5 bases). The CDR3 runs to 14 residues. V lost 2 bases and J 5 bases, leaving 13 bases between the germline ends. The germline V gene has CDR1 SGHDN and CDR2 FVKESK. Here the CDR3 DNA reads TGTGCCAGCAGCCAATTTCGAGGCAGGGACGAGCAGTACTTC. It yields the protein CASSQFRGRDEQYF.

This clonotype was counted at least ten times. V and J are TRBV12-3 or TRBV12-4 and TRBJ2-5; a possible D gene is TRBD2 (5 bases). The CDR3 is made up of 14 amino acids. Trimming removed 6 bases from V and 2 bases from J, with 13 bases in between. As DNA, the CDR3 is TGTGCCAGCAGCCCGGAAGCGGAACAAGAGACCCAGTACTTC. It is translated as CASSPEAEQETQYF.

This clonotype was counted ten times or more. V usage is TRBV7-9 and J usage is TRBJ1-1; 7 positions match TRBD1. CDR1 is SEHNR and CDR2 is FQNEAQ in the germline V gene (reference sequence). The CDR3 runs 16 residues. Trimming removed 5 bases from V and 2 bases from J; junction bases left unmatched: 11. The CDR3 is CASSSRQGHTNTEAFF. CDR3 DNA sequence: TGTGCCAGCAGCAGCAGACAGGGCCATACTAACACTGAAGCTTTCTTT.

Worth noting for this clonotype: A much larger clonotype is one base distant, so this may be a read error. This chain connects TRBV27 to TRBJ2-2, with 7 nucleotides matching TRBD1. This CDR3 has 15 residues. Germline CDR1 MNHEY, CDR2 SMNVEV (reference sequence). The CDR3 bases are TGTGCCAGCAGTTTAAGGGGGCGCCACACCGGGGAGCCGTTTTTT. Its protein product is CASSLRGRHTGEPFF.

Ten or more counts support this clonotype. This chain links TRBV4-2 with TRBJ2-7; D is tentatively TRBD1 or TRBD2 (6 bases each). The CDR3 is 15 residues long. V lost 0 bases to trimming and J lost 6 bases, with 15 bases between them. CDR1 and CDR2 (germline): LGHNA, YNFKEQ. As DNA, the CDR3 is TGTGCCAGCAGCCAAGAATATCGGGGGCAGGGCGAGCAGTACTTC. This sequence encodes CASSQEYRGQGEQYF.

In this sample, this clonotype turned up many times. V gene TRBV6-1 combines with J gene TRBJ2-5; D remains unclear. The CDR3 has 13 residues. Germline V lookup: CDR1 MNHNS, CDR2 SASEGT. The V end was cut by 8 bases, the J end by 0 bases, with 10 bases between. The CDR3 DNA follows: TGTGCCAGCCATAGACGGAACCAAGAGACCCAGTACTTC. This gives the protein CASHRRNQETQYF.

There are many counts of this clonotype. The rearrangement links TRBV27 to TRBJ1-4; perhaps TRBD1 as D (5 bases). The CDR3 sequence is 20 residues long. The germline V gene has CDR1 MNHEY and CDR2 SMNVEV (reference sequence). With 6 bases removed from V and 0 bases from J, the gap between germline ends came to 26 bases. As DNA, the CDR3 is TGTGCCAGCAGGCCCACCCCCGGTGGGGGGTCTAGCGCAACTAATGAAAAACTGTTTTTT. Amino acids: CASRPTPGGGSSATNEKLFF.

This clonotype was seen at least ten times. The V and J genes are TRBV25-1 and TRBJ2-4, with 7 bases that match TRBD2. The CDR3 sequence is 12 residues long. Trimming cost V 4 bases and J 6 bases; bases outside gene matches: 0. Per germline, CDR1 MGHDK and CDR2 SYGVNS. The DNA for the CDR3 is TGTGCCAGCAGTGGGGAGGGAAACATTCAGTACTTC. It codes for CASSGEGNIQYF.

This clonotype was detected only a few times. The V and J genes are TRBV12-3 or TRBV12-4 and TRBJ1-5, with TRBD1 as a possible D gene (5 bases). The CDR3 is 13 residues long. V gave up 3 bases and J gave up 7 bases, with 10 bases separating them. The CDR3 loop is CASSFMEGQPQHF. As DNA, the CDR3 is TGTGCCAGCAGTTTTATGGAGGGGCAGCCCCAGCATTTT.

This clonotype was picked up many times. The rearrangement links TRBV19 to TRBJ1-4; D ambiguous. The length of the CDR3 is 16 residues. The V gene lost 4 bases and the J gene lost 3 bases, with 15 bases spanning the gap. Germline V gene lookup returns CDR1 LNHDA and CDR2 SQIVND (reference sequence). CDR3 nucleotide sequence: TGTGCCAGTAGTAGGGCGGCTCTCCAGGCTAATGAAAAACTGTTTTTT. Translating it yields CASSRAALQANEKLFF. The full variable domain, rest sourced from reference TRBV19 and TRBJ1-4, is DGGITQSPKYLFRKEGQNVTLSCEQNLNHDAMYWYRQDPGQGLRLIYYSQIVNDFQKGDIAEGYSVSREKKESFPLTVTSAQKNPTAFYLCASSRAALQANEKLFFGSGTQLSVL.

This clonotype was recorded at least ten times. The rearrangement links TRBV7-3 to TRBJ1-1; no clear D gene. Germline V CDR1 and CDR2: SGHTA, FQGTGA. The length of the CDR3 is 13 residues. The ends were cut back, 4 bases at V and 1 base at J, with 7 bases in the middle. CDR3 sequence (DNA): TGTGCCAGCAGCTACCAGAAGAACACTGAAGCTTTCTTT. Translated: CASSYQKNTEAFF.

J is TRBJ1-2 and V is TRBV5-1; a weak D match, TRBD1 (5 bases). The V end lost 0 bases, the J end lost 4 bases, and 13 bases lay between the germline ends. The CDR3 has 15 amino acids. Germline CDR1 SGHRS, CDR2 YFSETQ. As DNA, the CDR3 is TGCGCCAGCAGCTTGGAAGGGACGTCTGGCTATGGCTACACCTTC. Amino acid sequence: CASSLEGTSGYGYTF.

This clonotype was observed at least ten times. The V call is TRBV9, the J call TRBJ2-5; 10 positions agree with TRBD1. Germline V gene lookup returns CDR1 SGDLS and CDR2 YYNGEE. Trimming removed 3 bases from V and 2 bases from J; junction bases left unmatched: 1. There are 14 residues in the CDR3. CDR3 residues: CASSEGQGQETQYF. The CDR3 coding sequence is TGTGCCAGCAGCGAGGGACAGGGGCAAGAGACCCAGTACTTC.

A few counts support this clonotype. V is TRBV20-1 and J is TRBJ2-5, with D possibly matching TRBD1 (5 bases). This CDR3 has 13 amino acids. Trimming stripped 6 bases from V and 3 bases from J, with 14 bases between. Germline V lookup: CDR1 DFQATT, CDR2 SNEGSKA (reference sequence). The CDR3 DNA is TGCAGTGCATACGGGCAGGGCGAAGAGACCCAGTACTTC. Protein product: CSAYGQGEETQYF.

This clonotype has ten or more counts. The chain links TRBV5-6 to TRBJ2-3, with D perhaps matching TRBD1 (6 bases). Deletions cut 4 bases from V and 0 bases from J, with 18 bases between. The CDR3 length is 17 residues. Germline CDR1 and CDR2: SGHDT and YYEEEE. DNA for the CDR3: TGTGCCAGCAGCCACTCCTTCGGACAGCTTAGCACAGATACGCAGTATTTT. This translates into CASSHSFGQLSTDTQYF.

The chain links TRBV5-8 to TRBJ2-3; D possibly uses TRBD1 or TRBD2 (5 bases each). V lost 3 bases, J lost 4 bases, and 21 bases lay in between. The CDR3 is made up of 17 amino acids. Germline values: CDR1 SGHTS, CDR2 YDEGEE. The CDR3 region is CASSSETRDPHSDTQYF. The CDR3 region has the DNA TGTGCCAGCAGCTCTGAAACCCGGGACCCCCATTCAGATACGCAGTATTTT.

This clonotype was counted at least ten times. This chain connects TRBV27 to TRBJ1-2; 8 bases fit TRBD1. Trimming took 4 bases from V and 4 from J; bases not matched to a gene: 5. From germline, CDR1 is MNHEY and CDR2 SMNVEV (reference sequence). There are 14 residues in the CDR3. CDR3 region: CASSSSGGFYGYTF. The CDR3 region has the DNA TGTGCCAGCAGTTCGTCAGGGGGCTTCTATGGCTACACCTTC.